This T cell receptor beta chain was recorded in a study of blood T cell repertoires in COVID-19. About the study: Acute and convalescent COVID-19 specimens originated in the United States, Italy and Spain. From T cells, B-cell-depleted T cells, or PBMCs came the material, which was cDNA or gDNA.

The length of the CDR3 is 16 residues. V trimming: 1 base; J trimming: 3 bases; junction bases outside the gene matches: 5. Germline loops: CDR1 SGHAT, CDR2 FQNNGV. Under the authors' procedure: Amplification of reference gene primers was used by the study to estimate nucleated cell counts. The table came from immunoSEQ multiplex PCR; TCRdb's copy has only in-frame clones and leaves some out. Clonal size and the V and J genes are those of that table, whereas D and trimming came from the DNA. The sample carries around 260,000 clones, 90% to 95% recorded once. Material: peripheral blood. The receptor was isolated from a young woman with COVID-19, enrolled during active disease. The chain carries TRBV11-2 and TRBJ2-1; 8 bases agree with TRBD2. CDR3 protein: CASSLAGGGSYNEQFF. In nucleotides, the CDR3 is TGTGCCAGCAGCTTAGCCGGGGGGGGGAGCTACAATGAGCAGTTCTTC.